This T cell receptor (beta chain) was found in a study of T cell responses to AZD1222 COVID-19 vaccine. Details on this clone: The antigen is unknown.

Study-level findings and limits: Of spike-specific TCRs, nearly half reportedly target regions left unmutated in variants.

CDR3 length: 15 amino acids. V lost 2 bases and J lost 7; bases outside the gene matches: 8. Germline CDR1 is KGHSH and CDR2 is LQKENI. TCRdb keeps only in-frame clones here, not all; method: immunoSEQ multiplex PCR. In the table there are 150,000 to 200,000 clones, 90% to 95% of which are singletons. This chain connects TRBV18 to TRBJ2-7; TRBD1 agrees at 10 bases. The starting material was peripheral blood, obtained 28 days after the second AZD1222 dose. The sequence derives from an adult who received the AZD1222 COVID-19 vaccine. CDR3 amino acids: CASSPTRQGAGEQYF. CDR3 DNA: TGTGCCAGCTCACCAACGAGACAGGGGGCGGGGGAGCAGTACTTC.